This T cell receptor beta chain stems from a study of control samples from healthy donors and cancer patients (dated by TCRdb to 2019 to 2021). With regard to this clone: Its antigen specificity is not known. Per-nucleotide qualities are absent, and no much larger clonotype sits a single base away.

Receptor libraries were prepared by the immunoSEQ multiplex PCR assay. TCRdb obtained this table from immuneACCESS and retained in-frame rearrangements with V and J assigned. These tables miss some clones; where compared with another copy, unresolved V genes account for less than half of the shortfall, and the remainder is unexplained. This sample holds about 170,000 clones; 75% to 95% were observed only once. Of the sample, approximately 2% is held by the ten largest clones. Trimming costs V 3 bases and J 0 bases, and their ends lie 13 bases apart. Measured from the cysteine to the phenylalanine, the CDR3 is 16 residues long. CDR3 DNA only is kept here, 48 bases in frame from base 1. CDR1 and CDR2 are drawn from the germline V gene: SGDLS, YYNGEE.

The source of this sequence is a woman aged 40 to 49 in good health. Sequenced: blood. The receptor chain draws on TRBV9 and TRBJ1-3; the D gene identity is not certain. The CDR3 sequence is CASSGPLVSSGNTIYF. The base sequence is TGTGCCAGCAGCGGGCCCCTGGTGAGCTCTGGAAACACCATATATTTT. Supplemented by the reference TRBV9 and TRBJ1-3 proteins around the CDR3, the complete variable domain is DSGVTQTPKHLITATGQRVTLRCSPRSGDLSVYWYQQSLDQGLQFLIQYYNGEERAKGNILERFSAQQFPDLHSELNLSSLELGDSALYFCASSGPLVSSGNTIYFGEGSWLTVV.